This TCR beta chain came from a study of STAT3 mutations in large granular lymphocyte leukemia. Study-wide results and caveats: In T-cell large granular lymphocyte leukemia, about half of patients showed multiple immunodominant subclonotypes. Suggested: STAT3 mutation was not the ancestral event for these clonal expansions. In some patients, a small highly pathogenic clone possibly went undetected.

The protocol was immunoSEQ multiplex PCR, while the TCRdb copy is restricted to in-frame clones and leaves out a portion. The sample records 35,000 to 40,000 clones, more than 70% being singletons. Points on this clone: The antigen is unknown.

This sequence was found in a human donor with T large granular lymphocyte leukemia. Some clones in this sample may be carry-over from other donors' samples. The specimen sequenced was PBMCs.

The DNA of the CDR3 is TGTGCCAGCAGTTTCCGGGACAGCTCTGGAAACACCATATATTTT. It codes for CASSFRDSSGNTIYF. The chain links TRBV6-5 to TRBJ1-3, with TRBD1 matching 7 bases. The germline CDR1 and CDR2 sequences are MNHEY and SVGAGI. V gave up 4 bases and J gave up 0 bases; unmatched junction bases: 3. CDR3 length: 15 residues.